A selection of T cell receptor beta chains follows, all from one sample in a study of T cell responses to AZD1222 COVID-19 vaccine. Some clones are missing from TCRdb's copy, which holds only in-frame ones; the method was immunoSEQ multiplex PCR. The sample consists of 100,000 to 110,000 clones, just under 90% of them appearing once. The input for sequencing was peripheral blood, taken on day 0 of AZD1222 vaccination. These receptors originate from an adult in good health. Both conserved end residues are part of each CDR3. D genes are given only for firm matches. The size of a clone is reported for some rows only, either as once, few or many, or as a class for expanded clones.

clone_size d_call j_call v_call cdr3_aa cdr3_nt
. . TRBJ2-2 TRBV6-5 CASRGNIAGELFF TGTGCCAGCAGGGGTAACATCGCCGGGGAGCTGTTTTTT
once . TRBJ1-6 TRBV2 CASKGSDHLNSPLHF TGTGCCAGCAAAGGGTCAGACCATTTAAATTCACCCCTCCACTTT
. . TRBJ1-1 TRBV7-9 CASSLENGQQAFF TGTGCCAGCAGCTTAGAAAATGGTCAGCAAGCTTTCTTT
. . TRBJ2-7 TRBV4-3 CASSQDSGYEQYF TGCGCCAGCAGCCAAGACTCGGGCTACGAGCAGTACTTC
. . TRBJ1-3 TRBV27 CASAMRNTIYF TGTGCCAGCGCGATGAGAAACACCATATATTTT
. . TRBJ2-5 TRBV7-7 CASSLGTAIFQETQYF TGTGCCAGCAGCTTAGGGACAGCTATTTTCCAAGAGACCCAGTACTTC
. . TRBJ1-2 TRBV5-8 CASSPQGIIGGYTF TGTGCCAGCAGCCCACAGGGAATTATCGGTGGCTACACCTTC
. TRBD2 TRBJ2-1 TRBV9 CASSVQGREALNEQFF TGTGCCAGCAGCGTACAGGGGCGGGAGGCCTTGAATGAGCAGTTCTTC
. . TRBJ1-1 TRBV7-9 CASSRPGATEAFF TGTGCCAGCAGCCGTCCGGGGGCGACTGAAGCTTTCTTT
. . TRBJ1-6 TRBV18 CASQASSPAPLHF TGTGCCAGCCAGGCCTCTTCCCCAGCACCCCTCCACTTT
. . TRBJ1-1 TRBV4-2 CASSRGLVGNTEAFF TGTGCCAGCAGCCGTGGCCTGGTCGGAAACACTGAAGCTTTCTTT
. TRBD2 TRBJ2-7 TRBV6-5 CASKTSGYEQYF TGTGCCAGTAAGACTAGCGGTTACGAGCAGTACTTC
. . TRBJ2-5 TRBV6-5 CAKSLGRGQETQYF TGTGCCAAATCTCTCGGGCGGGGCCAAGAGACCCAGTACTTC
. . TRBJ1-2 TRBV11-2 CASSGRGANYGYTF TGTGCCAGCAGCGGCCGGGGGGCCAACTATGGCTACACCTTC
. TRBD1 TRBJ1-2 TRBV5-1 CASSLYVRDRRFVDGYTF TGCGCCAGCAGCTTGTATGTTCGGGACAGGAGATTCGTTGATGGCTACACCTTC
. . TRBJ1-4 TRBV6-6 CASGLGGADEKLFF TGTGCCAGCGGCCTGGGGGGCGCGGATGAAAAACTGTTTTTT
. . TRBJ1-5 TRBV5-1 CASSLSGRGQPQHF TGCGCCAGCAGCTTAAGCGGCCGGGGGCAGCCCCAGCATTTT
few TRBD2 TRBJ2-3 TRBV9 CASSVGLAGASAVTDTQYF TGTGCCAGCAGCGTCGGACTAGCGGGGGCCTCCGCCGTCACAGATACGCAGTATTTT
. TRBD2 TRBJ2-7 TRBV5-4 CASSFLGLGLDEQYF TGTGCCAGCAGCTTCCTAGGACTAGGCTTGGACGAGCAGTACTTC
. . TRBJ1-1 TRBV24-1 CATSDLWHSPGDTEAFF TGTGCCACCAGTGATTTATGGCACAGCCCTGGAGACACTGAAGCTTTCTTT
. TRBD2 TRBJ2-3 TRBV10-2 CASSDPTLAGTPDTQYF TGCGCCAGCAGTGACCCCACACTAGCGGGGACCCCGGATACGCAGTATTTT
. . TRBJ1-1 TRBV3-1/TRBV3-2 CASSHLHGAAPTQAFF TGTGCCAGCAGCCACCTCCATGGGGCGGCGCCGACCCAAGCTTTCTTT
. TRBD2 TRBJ2-3 TRBV5-1 CASRTSGSTLMSTDTQYF TGCGCCAGCAGGACTAGCGGGAGTACCCTTATGTCCACAGATACGCAGTATTTT
. . TRBJ1-6 TRBV18 CASSLDNGSPLHF TGTGCCAGCTCACTAGACAACGGCTCACCCCTCCACTTT
. . TRBJ1-2 TRBV12-3/TRBV12-4 CASKKTDNYGYTF TGTGCCAGCAAGAAGACAGATAACTATGGCTACACCTTC
. TRBD1 TRBJ1-4 TRBV19 CASTTGGSNEKLFF TGTGCCAGTACAACAGGGGGCTCTAATGAAAAACTGTTTTTT
. . TRBJ1-4 TRBV18 CASSPNELQGEGKLFF TGTGCCAGCTCACCAAATGAGTTACAGGGAGAAGGAAAACTGTTTTTT
. . TRBJ2-7 TRBV19 CASSDSPLGDEQYF TGTGCCAGTAGTGATTCGCCCTTAGGGGACGAGCAGTACTTC
. . TRBJ1-5 TRBV18 CASSSRDNNQPQHF TGTGCCAGCTCTTCTAGGGACAACAATCAGCCCCAGCATTTT
. . TRBJ1-5 TRBV3-1/TRBV3-2 CASSQYQGGRDQPQHF TGTGCCAGCAGCCAATACCAGGGAGGGAGGGATCAGCCCCAGCATTTT
few TRBD2 TRBJ2-3 TRBV27 CASSDTSVIGSALTDTQYF TGTGCCAGCAGTGATACTAGCGTCATTGGGAGTGCACTCACAGATACGCAGTATTTT
few TRBD1 TRBJ1-1 TRBV11-2 CASSLVGFRDSDTEAFF TGTGCCAGCAGCTTAGTAGGCTTCCGGGACAGCGACACTGAAGCTTTCTTT
once . TRBJ2-5 TRBV5-1 CASSLGGAAKETQYF TGCGCCAGCAGCTTGGGGGGGGCCGCGAAAGAGACCCAGTACTTC
once . TRBJ1-5 TRBV19 CASSNFQGDQPQHF TGTGCCAGTTCAAACTTCCAGGGAGATCAGCCCCAGCATTTT
. TRBD1 TRBJ1-2 TRBV6-5 CASSRGRGPDYGYTF TGTGCCAGCAGTAGGGGGCGGGGGCCGGACTATGGCTACACCTTC
. . TRBJ1-1 TRBV6-5 CASGNTEAFF TGTGCCAGCGGGAACACTGAAGCTTTCTTT
few TRBD1 TRBJ2-3 TRBV7-2 CASSPRTGYTDTQYF TGTGCCAGCAGCCCCCGGACAGGATACACAGATACGCAGTATTTT
. . TRBJ2-7 TRBV5-1 CASSLGGSGTYEQYF TGCGCCAGCAGCTTAGGCGGTAGCGGAACCTACGAGCAGTACTTC
. . TRBJ2-7 TRBV7-9 CASSNNGYEQYF TGTGCCAGCAGTAATAACGGCTACGAGCAGTACTTC
. . TRBJ1-5 TRBV7-3 CASSLGSSRDQPQHF TGTGCCAGCAGCTTAGGCAGTTCAAGGGATCAGCCCCAGCATTTT